This is a list of T cell receptor beta chains from one sample in a study of cytomegalovirus exposure and HLA in healthy donors. Produced via immunoSEQ multiplex PCR; TCRdb's table is partial and in-frame only. The sample contains around 270,000 clones, over 70% of which appear only once. What was sequenced was PBMCs. These receptors came from a girl aged 2 to 10 in good health and CMV-seronegative. CDR3s include the opening cysteine and the closing phenylalanine or tryptophan. The D gene is left open where the match is weak. The size field is filled for only some rows; it gives once, few, many or a size class.

d_call clone_size j_call v_call cdr3_nt cdr3_aa
NA NA TRBJ1-6 TRBV7-6 TGTGCCAGCAGCTTTACGGGGAATTCACCCCTCCACTTT CASSFTGNSPLHF
TRBD2 NA TRBJ2-1 TRBV7-3 TGTGCCAGCAGCCGGGTTAGCGGGATTGGCAATGAGCAGTTCTTC CASSRVSGIGNEQFF
TRBD1 NA TRBJ2-1 TRBV5-1 TGCGCCAGCGGACAGGGAGTTTTCCCCAATGAGCAGTTCTTC CASGQGVFPNEQFF
TRBD1 NA TRBJ1-1 TRBV7-3 TGTGCCAGCAGCACAGGGGAGAGGTACACTGAAGCTTTCTTT CASSTGERYTEAFF
NA NA TRBJ1-2 TRBV18 TGTGCCAGCTCACCGACTCAGACTAACTATGGCTACACCTTC CASSPTQTNYGYTF
TRBD1 NA TRBJ2-1 TRBV15 TGTGCCACCAGACAGGGGGAAGAGCAGTTCTTC CATRQGEEQFF
NA NA TRBJ1-5 TRBV7-9 TGTGCCAGCAGCTTGCTCGGCAGGGAGCCCCAGCATTTT CASSLLGREPQHF
NA NA TRBJ2-1 TRBV7-3 TGTGCCAGCAGCTTAAGTCCTAGCGTCAACAATGAGCAGTTCTTC CASSLSPSVNNEQFF
NA NA TRBJ2-7 TRBV7-9 TGTGCCAGCAGCTTACGGTACTCCTACGAGCAGTACTTC CASSLRYSYEQYF
NA few TRBJ2-2 TRBV7-6 TGTGCCAGCAGTCCGGCCGGGTACACCGGGGAGCTGTTTTTT CASSPAGYTGELFF
NA NA TRBJ1-1 TRBV7-9 TGTGCCGGCAGCCTAGGCCCGGGGAGGGGAGCTTTCTTT CAGSLGPGRGAFF
TRBD1 few TRBJ1-2 TRBV30 TGTGCCTGGAGTTTGCCAGAGACAGGGACGAGAGGCTACACCTTC CAWSLPETGTRGYTF
NA NA TRBJ1-2 TRBV30 TGTGCCTGGAGTGTAATGGGCATGGGCTATGGCTACACCTTC CAWSVMGMGYGYTF
TRBD2 NA TRBJ2-1 TRBV7-8 TGTGCCAGCAGCGTGGGACTAGCGGGTACCAAACACAATGAGCAGTTCTTC CASSVGLAGTKHNEQFF
TRBD1 NA TRBJ1-1 TRBV28 TGTGCCAGCAGCCTCACCCTTTTGGACAGGGGAAACACTGAAGCTTTCTTT CASSLTLLDRGNTEAFF
NA NA TRBJ1-4 TRBV19 TGTGCCAGTAGTACCCGTGGAGTGAGTGAAAAACTGTTTTTT CASSTRGVSEKLFF
NA NA TRBJ1-2 TRBV29-1 TGCAGCGTTGAAGATGTTGCAGGGCCCTATGGCTACACCTTC CSVEDVAGPYGYTF
TRBD2 NA TRBJ2-1 TRBV12-5 TGTGCTAGTGGTTCGCAACTAGCGGGAGGTGAGCAGTTCTTC CASGSQLAGGEQFF
NA NA TRBJ2-5 TRBV5-6 TGTGCCAGCAGCTTGGGGACTGCAGAGTACCAAGAGACCCAGTACTTC CASSLGTAEYQETQYF
NA NA TRBJ1-5 TRBV5-6 TGTGCCAGCAGCTTGCAACGTGGGTGGGCCTACAATCAGCCCCAGCATTTT CASSLQRGWAYNQPQHF
NA few TRBJ2-2 TRBV9 TGTGCCAGCAGCGCCCGGGTGGGCGGGGAGCTGTTTTTT CASSARVGGELFF
NA few TRBJ2-1 TRBV5-6 TGTGCCAGCAGCTTCTCAAGCAGGGTCTACAATGAGCAGTTCTTC CASSFSSRVYNEQFF
TRBD2 NA TRBJ2-4 TRBV28 TGTGCCACTTTAGCGGGAGGGATACAGAGTCTTGGAAACATTCAGTACTTC CATLAGGIQSLGNIQYF
NA NA TRBJ1-2 TRBV7-9 TGTGCCAGCAGCTTAGGACAGCCTAACTATGGCTACACCTTC CASSLGQPNYGYTF
TRBD1 NA TRBJ2-1 TRBV27 TGTGCCAGCAGTTACCCTCCCGGCAGGGGGCCCTACAATGAGCAGTTCTTC CASSYPPGRGPYNEQFF
NA NA TRBJ1-4 TRBV18 TGTGCCAGCTCACCACCGTCGGGGGTAGGGGAAAAACTGTTTTTT CASSPPSGVGEKLFF
NA once TRBJ1-2 TRBV20-1 TGCAGGAAATGGGGCGCGGAAGGCTACACCTTC CRKWGAEGYTF
NA NA TRBJ2-5 TRBV6-5 TGTGCCAGCAGCCGGGACTCTCAAGAGACCCAGTACTTC CASSRDSQETQYF
NA NA TRBJ2-7 TRBV6-5 TGTGCCAGCAGTTACGGGGCAGGAGAAACCTACGAGCAGTACTTC CASSYGAGETYEQYF
NA NA TRBJ2-3 TRBV29-1 TGCAGCGTTTATGGGCGGGGTCCCACAGATACGCAGTATTTT CSVYGRGPTDTQYF
TRBD2 NA TRBJ2-1 TRBV25-1 TGTGCCAGCACCTTAGCGGGGGGGTCCTACAATGAGCAGTTCTTC CASTLAGGSYNEQFF
TRBD2 NA TRBJ2-3 TRBV5-1 TGCGCCAGCCGCCCGGGACTAGCGGGAGGGCCTAGGGATACGCAGTATTTT CASRPGLAGGPRDTQYF
TRBD2 NA TRBJ2-3 TRBV27 TGTGCCAGCAGTGCGAGGGCTAGCGGGACAGATACGCAGTATTTT CASSARASGTDTQYF
NA NA TRBJ1-2 TRBV30 TGTGCCTGGAGCGGGGGGGAGTGGGCGAGTGGCTACACCTTC CAWSGGEWASGYTF
NA NA TRBJ2-1 TRBV5-4 TGTGCCAGCAGGGGGCTCCGCAATGAGCAGTTCTTC CASRGLRNEQFF
NA NA TRBJ1-2 TRBV28 TGTGCCAGCACCCTTGACCTCATTAGCCTGGGCTACACCTTC CASTLDLISLGYTF
TRBD1 NA TRBJ2-5 TRBV9 TGTGCCAGCAGCCTTGGGACAGTCGGAGAGACCCAGTACTTC CASSLGTVGETQYF
TRBD2 NA TRBJ2-5 TRBV5-1 TGCGCCAGCAGCGTCGGGACTAGCAGGGAGACCCAGTACTTC CASSVGTSRETQYF
NA NA TRBJ1-1 TRBV5-1 TGCGCCAGCAGGTCCGGGAACACTGAAGCTTTCTTT CASRSGNTEAFF
TRBD1 NA TRBJ1-4 TRBV5-1 TGCGCCAGCAGCTTGGTTCCGGGACAGACTGCAACTAATGAAAAACTGTTTTTT CASSLVPGQTATNEKLFF